Listed below are T cell receptor beta chains from one sample, sequenced in a study of blood T cell repertoires in COVID-19. The protocol was immunoSEQ multiplex PCR, while the TCRdb copy is restricted to in-frame clones and leaves out a portion. Found here are fewer than 500,000 clones, 85% to 90% of them singletons; the top ten hold more than 4%. The sequenced material came from peripheral blood. The receptors stem from a woman aged 30 to 39 with acute or convalescent COVID-19. The CDR3 runs from the conserved cysteine through the conserved F or W. Each record gives: J gene, D gene, V gene, clone size, CDR3 length, CDR3 DNA, CDR3 protein. A D gene is named only where the DNA matches it firmly. Size tells how often a clone was seen (once, few, many) or the class of an expanded clone, and some rows leave it out.

>TRBJ2-3|TRBD2|TRBV9|.|19
TGTGCCAGCAGCGTAGACTTCGATGCGGGGGGGCTCTCCACAGATACGCAGTATTTT
CASSVDFDAGGLSTDTQYF
>TRBJ2-3|TRBD2|TRBV19|.|20
TGTGCCAGTACCCCCGGGCGGCTAGCGGGGGGGTCGCGAGCCACAGATACGCAGTATTTT
CASTPGRLAGGSRATDTQYF
>TRBJ2-7|.|TRBV6-4|.|14
TGTGCCAGCAGTGACACTAGACAGGACTACGAGCAGTACTTC
CASSDTRQDYEQYF
>TRBJ2-2|.|TRBV2|.|16
TGTGCCAGCTACCCGAGGGACATCCCGAACACCGGGGAGCTGTTTTTT
CASYPRDIPNTGELFF
>TRBJ1-1|.|TRBV4-1|.|13
TGCGCCAGCAGCCAAGATCTACAGGGCCGGGCTTTCTTT
CASSQDLQGRAFF
>TRBJ2-5|TRBD2|TRBV9|.|14
TGTGCCAGCAGCGTAGATGAGCGGGGTGAGACCCAGTACTTC
CASSVDERGETQYF
>TRBJ1-6|.|TRBV3-1/TRBV3-2|.|11
TGTGCCAGCAGTCAAGGATCCAGACTCCACTTT
CASSQGSRLHF
>TRBJ1-2|TRBD1|TRBV28|.|17
TGTGCCAGCAGTTCGACGTCCCGGGACAGGGGGCTTTATGGCTACACCTTC
CASSSTSRDRGLYGYTF
>TRBJ2-5|.|TRBV28|.|13
TGTGCCAGCGGAAAGGGGAGGCTGGAGACCCAGTACTTC
CASGKGRLETQYF
>TRBJ2-7|TRBD1|TRBV5-6|.|13
TGTGCCAGCAGCTTGGGGACAGGGGGCGAGCAGTACTTC
CASSLGTGGEQYF
>TRBJ2-3|TRBD1|TRBV29-1|.|16
TGCAGCGCCCCCCTATCTGACAGGGGAAGCGCAGATACGCAGTATTTT
CSAPLSDRGSADTQYF
>TRBJ1-2|.|TRBV5-1|once|15
TGCGCCAGCAGCTCTAACCAACAGGGTAACTATGGCTACACCTTC
CASSSNQQGNYGYTF
>TRBJ1-2|TRBD1|TRBV11-2|.|16
TGTGCCAGCAGCTTAGATTTGGGGACAGACTACTATGGCTACACCTTC
CASSLDLGTDYYGYTF
>TRBJ1-6|.|TRBV28|.|14
TGTGCCAGCAGCCCCGGGACACCTAATTCACCCCTCCACTTT
CASSPGTPNSPLHF
>TRBJ1-2|.|TRBV2|.|13
TGTGCCAGCAGGCGCCCGGGCGCAGGGGGCTACACCTTC
CASRRPGAGGYTF
>TRBJ1-2|.|TRBV6-1|.|15
TGTGCCAGCAGTGAGAACTGGAGGGCGGGGTGGTCTGGCACCTTC
CASSENWRAGWSGTF
>TRBJ2-3|TRBD2|TRBV6-1|.|18
TGTGCCAGCAGTGAATTCCCGGGGGGGCCGGGGGAGTCAGATACGCAGTATTTT
CASSEFPGGPGESDTQYF
>TRBJ2-3|.|TRBV5-8|.|14
TGTGCCAGCAGCTCCTCGAGTTACACAGATACGCAGTATTTT
CASSSSSYTDTQYF
>TRBJ1-4|.|TRBV2|.|15
TGTGCCAGCAGTCCTGACGCAGCCGGGGATGAAAAACTGTTTTTT
CASSPDAAGDEKLFF
>TRBJ2-1|TRBD2|TRBV29-1|.|13
TGCAGCGTTGGAGGACTAGATTACAATGAGCAGTTCTTC
CSVGGLDYNEQFF
>TRBJ2-7|.|TRBV11-2|.|12
TGTGCCAGCAGCTTGGCGGAGTACAAGCAGTACTTC
CASSLAEYKQYF
>TRBJ1-6|.|TRBV2|.|18
TGTGCCAGCAGTGAGGGGTTACGGACAGAACGAGTTAATTCACCCCTCCACTTT
CASSEGLRTERVNSPLHF
>TRBJ1-1|.|TRBV14|.|13
TGTGCCAGCAGCCAGGGGAGGAACACTGAAGCTTTCTTT
CASSQGRNTEAFF
>TRBJ1-5|.|TRBV19|.|13
TGTGCCAGTAGTATCCTACGGGATCAGCCCCAGCATTTT
CASSILRDQPQHF
>TRBJ1-2|.|TRBV7-2|.|15
TGTGCCAGCAGCTTAGGAGTCCAGGGGCCCTATGGCTACACCTTC
CASSLGVQGPYGYTF
>TRBJ1-6|TRBD1|TRBV30|.|16
TGTGCCTGGAGTCCAGGGGGATGGTCCTATAATTCACCCCTCCACTTT
CAWSPGGWSYNSPLHF
>TRBJ2-7|.|TRBV5-5|.|14
TGTGCCAGCAGCTTGGTCACAGGACCCTACGAGCAGTACTTC
CASSLVTGPYEQYF